Here is one T cell receptor beta chain with its context. This clone showed up just once. This clone's antigen is unknown. Qualities for individual bases were not recorded, and no much larger clone is one base off. The CDR3 runs 14 amino acids, cysteine and phenylalanine included. Only the CDR3 part of the read is kept: 42 bases, read in frame from the first base. CDR1 and CDR2 are read off the germline V gene as SGDLS and YYNGEE. The germline V end is reduced by 4 bases and the J end by 9 bases; junction bases left unmatched: 9. This specimen comes from a study of blood T cell repertoires in COVID-19 (dated by TCRdb to about 2020). Notes on the research overall: Samples covering the acute and convalescent phases of COVID-19 were provided by collaborators in the United States, Italy and Spain. The material from the prospective study consisted of cDNA or gDNA derived from T cells, B-cell-depleted T cells, or PBMCs. Deeply sampled blood TCRbeta repertoires from subjects exposed to, actively infected with, or recovered from COVID-19 were included in the dataset. The repertoires were made available in a free public database intended to serve as a resource for research on the immune response to SARS-CoV-2. The samples were drawn from the first 160 participants of the ongoing ImmuneRACE study and from more than 1,000 subjects provided by 6 global collaborators. Sample metadata almost always included a de-identified subject ID, COVID-19 status, age in years and sex. HLA class I and class II types, where available, came from metadata supplied by the sample provider rather than from assay-based typing. General findings and caveats noted by the study authors: How much clinical and demographic metadata was included differed by source and by participant, and the metadata was provided uncurated.

TCRbeta CDR3 regions were amplified from genomic DNA by means of the immunoSEQ Assay, a bias-controlled multiplex PCR. The original methods were these. The number of nucleated cells in each sample was estimated from the amplification of reference gene primers within the assay. To quantify the absolute abundance of each unique TCRbeta CDR3 rearrangement, sequence reads were collapsed and filtered. For each sample, productive Simpson clonality was calculated as the square root of Simpson's diversity index over productive rearrangements. This immuneACCESS table, as held by TCRdb, lists in-frame sequences with V and J called but not all clones. Of the missing ones, under half trace to an unresolved V gene in checked studies; the others have no known cause. V, J and clone size derive from that table, while D and trimming were established from the DNA sequence. The sample contains fewer than 250,000 clones, around 80% of them found a single time. 8% to 10% of the sample lies in the top ten.

The collaborating institutions used their own protocols to collect whole blood in K2EDTA tubes. For TCRbeta analysis, collaborators shipped samples in one of three forms: frozen whole blood, isolated PBMCs, or DNA extracted from either of those sample types. Recombination connected TRBV9 to TRBJ2-1; 8 central nucleotides agree with TRBD1. The source is a woman aged 45-65 years with acute or convalescent COVID-19. Sequenced input: peripheral blood. The CDR3 region reads CASSRTGQRSEQFF. The DNA is TGTGCCAGCAGCCGGACAGGGCAGCGGAGTGAGCAGTTCTTC.